The rows below give T cell receptor beta chains drawn from one sample of a study of T cell responses to AZD1222 COVID-19 vaccine. Profiling relied on immunoSEQ multiplex PCR, and the TCRdb table lists in-frame clones only, not all of them. This table holds about 110,000 clones, approximately 89% found once. The material sequenced was peripheral blood, taken on day 0 of AZD1222 vaccination. Source of these receptors: an adult in good health. Each CDR3 is given with its conserved first and last residue. D genes are given only for firm matches. The size field is filled for only some rows; it gives once, few, many or a size class.

TRBJ1-6	NA	NA	TRBV7-2	CASTTNTGSGSPLHF	TGTGCCAGCACCACAAATACAGGGTCGGGTTCACCCCTCCACTTT
TRBJ1-1	NA	TRBD1	TRBV19	CASRTGQTGEAFF	TGTGCCTCCCGGACAGGGCAGACGGGTGAAGCTTTCTTT
TRBJ2-5	NA	NA	TRBV19	CASSKVKETQYF	TGTGCCAGCTCCAAGGTGAAAGAGACCCAGTACTTC
TRBJ1-2	NA	NA	TRBV7-2	CASSLPGYRTGYTF	TGTGCCAGCAGCCTCCCCGGGTACAGGACGGGATACACCTTC
TRBJ1-6	NA	NA	TRBV2	CASSVTDRNSPLHF	TGTGCCAGCAGTGTAACAGACCGAAATTCACCCCTCCACTTT
TRBJ1-5	NA	NA	TRBV9	CASSVDDYSNQPQHF	TGTGCCAGCAGCGTAGACGACTATAGCAATCAGCCCCAGCATTTT
TRBJ2-3	NA	TRBD2	TRBV6-5	CASRPAGISTDTQYF	TGTGCCAGCAGACCAGCGGGGATCAGCACAGATACGCAGTATTTT
TRBJ1-4	NA	NA	TRBV6-5	CASSKDPELVEKLFF	TGTGCCAGCAGCAAAGACCCTGAATTAGTTGAAAAACTGTTTTTT
TRBJ2-1	NA	TRBD2	TRBV6-2/TRBV6-3	CASSLQPGLAGGARAKEQFF	TGTGCCAGCAGTCTACAACCGGGACTAGCGGGGGGCGCCAGGGCCAAAGAGCAGTTCTTC
TRBJ2-3	NA	TRBD1	TRBV5-1	CASSLFHRGPDTQYF	TGCGCCAGCAGCTTGTTCCACAGGGGACCAGATACGCAGTATTTT
TRBJ1-1	NA	TRBD1	TRBV6-2/TRBV6-3	CASSPGTGAAEAFF	TGTGCCAGCAGTCCCGGGACAGGGGCTGCTGAAGCTTTCTTT
TRBJ2-7	NA	NA	TRBV7-9	CASSSVRDTGPPSYEQYF	TGTGCCAGCAGCTCAGTCCGGGACACCGGCCCGCCCTCCTACGAGCAGTACTTC
TRBJ1-4	NA	TRBD1	TRBV11-2	CASSAPAAGGTEKLFF	TGTGCCAGCAGCGCCCCGGCGGCAGGGGGTACCGAAAAACTGTTTTTT
TRBJ2-1	NA	NA	TRBV19	CASSLAGGTGMDEQFF	TGTGCCAGTAGCCTCGCGGGGGGGACAGGGATGGATGAGCAGTTCTTC
TRBJ1-1	NA	TRBD1	TRBV19	CASKKGRQGERDTEAFF	TGTGCCAGTAAAAAGGGGCGACAGGGCGAACGGGACACTGAAGCTTTCTTT
TRBJ2-7	NA	TRBD2	TRBV4-3	CASSQKNLAGGPIEQYF	TGCGCCAGCAGCCAGAAAAATCTAGCGGGGGGCCCTATCGAGCAGTACTTC
TRBJ2-7	few	TRBD1	TRBV5-8	CASSLDGQVDYEQYF	TGTGCCAGCAGCTTGGACGGACAGGTCGACTACGAGCAGTACTTC